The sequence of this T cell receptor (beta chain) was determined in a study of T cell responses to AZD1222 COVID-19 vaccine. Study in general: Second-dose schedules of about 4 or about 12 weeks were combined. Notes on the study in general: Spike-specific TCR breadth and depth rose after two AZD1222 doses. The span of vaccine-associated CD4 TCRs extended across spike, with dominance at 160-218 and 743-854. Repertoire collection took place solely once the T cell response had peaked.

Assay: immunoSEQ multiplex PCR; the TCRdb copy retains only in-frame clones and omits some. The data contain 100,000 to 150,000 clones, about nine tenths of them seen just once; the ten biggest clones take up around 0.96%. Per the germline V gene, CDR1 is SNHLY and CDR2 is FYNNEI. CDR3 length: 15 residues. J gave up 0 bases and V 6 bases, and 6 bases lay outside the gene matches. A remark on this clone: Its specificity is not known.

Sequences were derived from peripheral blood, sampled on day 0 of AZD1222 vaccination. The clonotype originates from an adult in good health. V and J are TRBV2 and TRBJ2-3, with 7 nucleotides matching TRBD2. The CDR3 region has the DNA TGTGCCAGCAGCGATACTAGCGAAAGCACAGATACGCAGTATTTT. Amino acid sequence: CASSDTSESTDTQYF.